This is a list of T cell receptor beta chains from one sample in a study of cytomegalovirus exposure and HLA in healthy donors. Assay used: immunoSEQ multiplex PCR; TCRdb lists only in-frame clones, some missing. The table shows approximately 200,000 clones, with about four fifths occurring only once. Sample: PBMCs. The receptors were gathered from a boy aged 2 to 10 in good health and CMV-seronegative. CDR3s include the opening cysteine and the closing phenylalanine or tryptophan. The order of the fields is clone size, D gene, V gene, J gene, CDR3 DNA, CDR3 protein. The D gene is left open where the match is weak. Only part of the rows carry a size: once, few, many, or a class if the clone is expanded.

clone_size: .
d_call: .
v_call: TRBV7-2
j_call: TRBJ2-3
cdr3_nt: TGTGCCAGCAGCTTAGTGGGGGGGGCGGGCACAGATACGCAGTATTTT
cdr3_aa: CASSLVGGAGTDTQYF

clone_size: .
d_call: .
v_call: TRBV6-5
j_call: TRBJ1-2
cdr3_nt: TGTGCCAGCAGTTACTTAGACAGTTTCTATGGCTACACCTTC
cdr3_aa: CASSYLDSFYGYTF

clone_size: few
d_call: .
v_call: TRBV25-1
j_call: TRBJ2-4
cdr3_nt: TGTGCCAGCAGTGGGGCGGGGTTGGGCATTCAGTACTTC
cdr3_aa: CASSGAGLGIQYF

clone_size: .
d_call: TRBD1
v_call: TRBV7-9
j_call: TRBJ1-6
cdr3_nt: TGTGCCAGCAGTAGTCCCGGGACAGGGAAGGCCCTCCACTTT
cdr3_aa: CASSSPGTGKALHF

clone_size: .
d_call: TRBD1
v_call: TRBV7-2
j_call: TRBJ2-1
cdr3_nt: TGTGCCAGCAGCGCCGACAGGGGTGGCAATGAGCAGTTCTTC
cdr3_aa: CASSADRGGNEQFF

clone_size: .
d_call: .
v_call: TRBV7-8
j_call: TRBJ1-2
cdr3_nt: TGTGCCAGCAGCCACCGTACAGGGAAGGATGGCTACACCTTC
cdr3_aa: CASSHRTGKDGYTF

clone_size: few
d_call: .
v_call: TRBV25-1
j_call: TRBJ2-1
cdr3_nt: TGTGCCAGCGCAGGTTACAATGAGCAGTTCTTC
cdr3_aa: CASAGYNEQFF

clone_size: few
d_call: .
v_call: TRBV21-1
j_call: TRBJ2-4
cdr3_nt: TGTGCCAGCAGCGCCCCAAGGGACAGGGGGAACATTCAGTACTTC
cdr3_aa: CASSAPRDRGNIQYF

clone_size: .
d_call: TRBD1
v_call: TRBV5-1
j_call: TRBJ2-1
cdr3_nt: TGCGCCAGCAGCTGGGGGGACAGGGAGGCCAATGAGCAGTTCTTC
cdr3_aa: CASSWGDREANEQFF

clone_size: .
d_call: .
v_call: TRBV2
j_call: TRBJ1-1
cdr3_nt: TGTGCCAGCAGTGTGGCAGTGAACACTGAAGCTTTCTTT
cdr3_aa: CASSVAVNTEAFF

clone_size: .
d_call: TRBD1
v_call: TRBV27
j_call: TRBJ2-7
cdr3_nt: TGTGCCAGCAGTCCTCGGACAGGGACCTACGAGCAGTACTTC
cdr3_aa: CASSPRTGTYEQYF

clone_size: .
d_call: TRBD1
v_call: TRBV19
j_call: TRBJ1-1
cdr3_nt: TGTGCCAGTACCCTAGGGGGCAGAGTGAACACTGAAGCTTTCTTT
cdr3_aa: CASTLGGRVNTEAFF

clone_size: .
d_call: TRBD2
v_call: TRBV9
j_call: TRBJ2-5
cdr3_nt: TGTGCCAGCAGCGTAGCTAGCGGGGCGTACCAAGAGACCCAGTACTTC
cdr3_aa: CASSVASGAYQETQYF

clone_size: .
d_call: .
v_call: TRBV6-4
j_call: TRBJ2-1
cdr3_nt: TGTGCCAGCAGTGATGGGCCTTACAATGAGCAGTTCTTC
cdr3_aa: CASSDGPYNEQFF

clone_size: .
d_call: .
v_call: TRBV6-5
j_call: TRBJ1-1
cdr3_nt: TGTGCCAGCAGTTCGGGACCAAGGCTAGGGGGAACTGAAGCTTTCTTT
cdr3_aa: CASSSGPRLGGTEAFF

clone_size: .
d_call: .
v_call: TRBV18
j_call: TRBJ2-5
cdr3_nt: TGTGCCAGCTCACCGGCGGTAAGCGGAGGAGAGACCCAGTACTTC
cdr3_aa: CASSPAVSGGETQYF

clone_size: few
d_call: .
v_call: TRBV5-4
j_call: TRBJ2-7
cdr3_nt: TGTGCCAGCAGCTTGGGGCAGGTCAGTCGCGAGCAGTACTTC
cdr3_aa: CASSLGQVSREQYF

clone_size: .
d_call: .
v_call: TRBV7-2
j_call: TRBJ1-3
cdr3_nt: TGTGCCAGCAGCTTAGCAGGGGGCTCTGGAAACACCATATATTTT
cdr3_aa: CASSLAGGSGNTIYF

clone_size: .
d_call: TRBD2
v_call: TRBV4-2
j_call: TRBJ2-3
cdr3_nt: TGTGCCAGCAGCCGTGGGACTAAGGCAGATACGCAGTATTTT
cdr3_aa: CASSRGTKADTQYF

clone_size: .
d_call: TRBD1
v_call: TRBV7-6
j_call: TRBJ1-3
cdr3_nt: TGTGCCAGCAGCACCGGACAGGGGAGCTCTGGAAACACCATATATTTT
cdr3_aa: CASSTGQGSSGNTIYF

clone_size: .
d_call: TRBD1
v_call: TRBV23-1
j_call: TRBJ2-7
cdr3_nt: TGCGCCAGCAATACAGGGGTGTCCTCCTACGAGCAGTACTTC
cdr3_aa: CASNTGVSSYEQYF

clone_size: .
d_call: .
v_call: TRBV13
j_call: TRBJ2-3
cdr3_nt: TGTGCCAGCCAAAACGGGAGCACAGATACGCAGTATTTT
cdr3_aa: CASQNGSTDTQYF

clone_size: .
d_call: .
v_call: TRBV5-4
j_call: TRBJ1-1
cdr3_nt: TGTGCCAGCAGCTTGCGGTTCGAGGACACTGAAGCTTTCTTT
cdr3_aa: CASSLRFEDTEAFF

clone_size: .
d_call: .
v_call: TRBV5-8
j_call: TRBJ2-7
cdr3_nt: TGTGCCAGCAGACCCTACGAGCAGTACTTC
cdr3_aa: CASRPYEQYF

clone_size: .
d_call: .
v_call: TRBV30
j_call: TRBJ2-3
cdr3_nt: TGTGCCTGGAGTGTACTCGATACGCAGTATTTT
cdr3_aa: CAWSVLDTQYF

clone_size: .
d_call: TRBD1
v_call: TRBV9
j_call: TRBJ2-2
cdr3_nt: TGTGCCAGCAGCGTAGCACCCGCGACAGGGACGACCGGGGAGCTGTTTTTT
cdr3_aa: CASSVAPATGTTGELFF

clone_size: .
d_call: TRBD2
v_call: TRBV4-3
j_call: TRBJ2-3
cdr3_nt: TGCGCCAGCAGCCGAGCCTACCTCGCTAGCGGGGTGTATACGCAGTATTTT
cdr3_aa: CASSRAYLASGVYTQYF

clone_size: .
d_call: .
v_call: TRBV5-6
j_call: TRBJ1-5
cdr3_nt: TGTGCCAGCAGCTTTAGCCCGAGCAATCAGCCCCAGCATTTT
cdr3_aa: CASSFSPSNQPQHF

clone_size: .
d_call: TRBD2
v_call: TRBV19
j_call: TRBJ2-5
cdr3_nt: TGTGCCAGTAGTATCTTTAGGGGAGGGGAACAAGAGACCCAGTACTTC
cdr3_aa: CASSIFRGGEQETQYF

clone_size: .
d_call: .
v_call: TRBV5-8
j_call: TRBJ2-7
cdr3_nt: TGTGCCTCCGGGGGTCTGCCCCACGAGCAGTACTTC
cdr3_aa: CASGGLPHEQYF

clone_size: .
d_call: TRBD1
v_call: TRBV7-2
j_call: TRBJ2-2
cdr3_nt: TGTGCCAGCAGACAGCATAGGGGGCCGTACACCGGGGAGCTGTTTTTT
cdr3_aa: CASRQHRGPYTGELFF

clone_size: .
d_call: .
v_call: TRBV30
j_call: TRBJ1-2
cdr3_nt: TGTGCCTGGAGTGTAGGGCGGGGTTATGGCTACACCTTC
cdr3_aa: CAWSVGRGYGYTF

clone_size: .
d_call: TRBD1
v_call: TRBV4-2
j_call: TRBJ2-3
cdr3_nt: TGTGCCAGCAGCCAAGTCGTGACAGGGGGCACAGATACGCAGTATTTT
cdr3_aa: CASSQVVTGGTDTQYF

clone_size: .
d_call: .
v_call: TRBV4-1
j_call: TRBJ2-1
cdr3_nt: TGCGCCAGCAGCCAAGGTTCGGCTCTCGGGGAGCAGTTCTTC
cdr3_aa: CASSQGSALGEQFF

clone_size: .
d_call: .
v_call: TRBV18
j_call: TRBJ1-2
cdr3_nt: TGTGCCAGCTCACCATTTGACGGGGGAGTCGATGGCTACACCTTC
cdr3_aa: CASSPFDGGVDGYTF

clone_size: once
d_call: TRBD2
v_call: TRBV2
j_call: TRBJ2-1
cdr3_nt: TGTGCCAGCAGGGGACTAGCGGGAAGCAATGAGCAGTTCTTC
cdr3_aa: CASRGLAGSNEQFF

clone_size: .
d_call: TRBD1
v_call: TRBV5-1
j_call: TRBJ1-4
cdr3_nt: TGCGCCAGCAGCGTCGGACAGGGTAACGAAAAACTGTTTTTT
cdr3_aa: CASSVGQGNEKLFF

clone_size: .
d_call: .
v_call: TRBV2
j_call: TRBJ2-2
cdr3_nt: TGTGCCAGCAGTGTAAAACAGGGCGTCGGGGAGCTGTTTTTT
cdr3_aa: CASSVKQGVGELFF

clone_size: .
d_call: .
v_call: TRBV5-6
j_call: TRBJ2-1
cdr3_nt: TGTGCCAGCACCCTAGATAATGAGCAGTTCTTC
cdr3_aa: CASTLDNEQFF

clone_size: .
d_call: .
v_call: TRBV5-1
j_call: TRBJ1-4
cdr3_nt: TGCGCCAGCAGCCCCCGCGGGGCGGAAGGTGAAAAACTGTTTTTT
cdr3_aa: CASSPRGAEGEKLFF

clone_size: .
d_call: .
v_call: TRBV11-2
j_call: TRBJ1-4
cdr3_nt: TGTGCCAGCAGACCGACTCGGACGGGGAGTCTGTTTTTT
cdr3_aa: CASRPTRTGSLFF

clone_size: .
d_call: .
v_call: TRBV5-6
j_call: TRBJ2-3
cdr3_nt: TGTGCCAGCAGAAAGAGGGGGGGATACACAGATACGCAGTATTTT
cdr3_aa: CASRKRGGYTDTQYF

clone_size: .
d_call: TRBD1
v_call: TRBV5-1
j_call: TRBJ2-3
cdr3_nt: TGCGCCAGCAGCTTGCGACAGGGGGATACGCAGTATTTT
cdr3_aa: CASSLRQGDTQYF

clone_size: .
d_call: .
v_call: TRBV7-2
j_call: TRBJ2-1
cdr3_nt: TGTGCCAGCAGCTACCTCGCGGGGAGCAATGAGCAGTTCTTC
cdr3_aa: CASSYLAGSNEQFF

clone_size: .
d_call: TRBD1
v_call: TRBV4-1
j_call: TRBJ1-2
cdr3_nt: TGCGCCAGCAGCCAAGATTTGGGGACAGCCCTGGGGGACTATGGCTACACCTTC
cdr3_aa: CASSQDLGTALGDYGYTF

clone_size: .
d_call: TRBD1
v_call: TRBV19
j_call: TRBJ2-7
cdr3_nt: TGTGCCAGTAGTATAGTTCCGGGACAGGGAGTCGAGCAGTACTTC
cdr3_aa: CASSIVPGQGVEQYF

clone_size: .
d_call: .
v_call: TRBV7-2
j_call: TRBJ2-1
cdr3_nt: TGTGCCAGCAGCTTAAAAATAGCGGAATACAATGAGCAGTTCTTC
cdr3_aa: CASSLKIAEYNEQFF

clone_size: .
d_call: .
v_call: TRBV21-1
j_call: TRBJ2-1
cdr3_nt: TGTGCCAGCAGCAAAAGGGATAGCGGCTCCTACAATGAGCAGTTCTTC
cdr3_aa: CASSKRDSGSYNEQFF

clone_size: .
d_call: .
v_call: TRBV11-2
j_call: TRBJ2-7
cdr3_nt: TGTGCCAGCAGCTTTAATACGGGTTCCTACGAGCAGTACTTC
cdr3_aa: CASSFNTGSYEQYF

clone_size: .
d_call: TRBD1
v_call: TRBV18
j_call: TRBJ2-2
cdr3_nt: TGTGCCAGCTCACCACCGGGACAGTCGAACACCGGGGAGCTGTTTTTT
cdr3_aa: CASSPPGQSNTGELFF

clone_size: .
d_call: .
v_call: TRBV9
j_call: TRBJ1-6
cdr3_nt: TGTGCCAGCAACCCAGGCGGGAACTCACCCCTCCACTTT
cdr3_aa: CASNPGGNSPLHF

clone_size: .
d_call: TRBD2
v_call: TRBV5-1
j_call: TRBJ2-7
cdr3_nt: TGCGCCAGCAGCTTGGGACTAGCGGCCACCTACGAGCAGTACTTC
cdr3_aa: CASSLGLAATYEQYF

clone_size: .
d_call: TRBD1
v_call: TRBV15
j_call: TRBJ1-2
cdr3_nt: TGTGCCACCAGCAGAGACCCAGGGGGCGCAGGCTATGGCTACACCTTC
cdr3_aa: CATSRDPGGAGYGYTF